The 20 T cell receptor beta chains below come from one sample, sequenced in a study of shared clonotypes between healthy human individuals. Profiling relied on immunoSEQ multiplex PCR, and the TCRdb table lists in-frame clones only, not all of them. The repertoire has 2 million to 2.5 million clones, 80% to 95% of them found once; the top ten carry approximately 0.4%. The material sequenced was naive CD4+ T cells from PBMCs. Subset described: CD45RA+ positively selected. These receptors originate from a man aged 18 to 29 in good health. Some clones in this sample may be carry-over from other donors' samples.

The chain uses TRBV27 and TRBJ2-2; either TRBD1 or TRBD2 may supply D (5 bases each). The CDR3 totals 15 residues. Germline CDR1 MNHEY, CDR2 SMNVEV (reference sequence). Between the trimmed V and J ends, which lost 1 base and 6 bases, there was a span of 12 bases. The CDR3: CASSLFGGSAGELFF. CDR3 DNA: TGTGCCAGCAGTTTATTTGGGGGATCGGCCGGGGAGCTGTTTTTT.

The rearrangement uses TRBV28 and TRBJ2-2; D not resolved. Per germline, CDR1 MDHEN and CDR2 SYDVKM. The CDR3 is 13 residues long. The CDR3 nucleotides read TGTGCTATAGGGTCCGCGAACACCGGGGAGCTGTTTTTT. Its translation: CAIGSANTGELFF.

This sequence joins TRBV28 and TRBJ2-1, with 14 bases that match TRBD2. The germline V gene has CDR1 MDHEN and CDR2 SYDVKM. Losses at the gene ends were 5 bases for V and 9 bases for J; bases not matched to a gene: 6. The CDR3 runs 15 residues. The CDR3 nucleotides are TGTGCCAGCAGTATGGGACTAGCGGGAGTGCCTGAGCAGTTCTTC. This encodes CASSMGLAGVPEQFF.

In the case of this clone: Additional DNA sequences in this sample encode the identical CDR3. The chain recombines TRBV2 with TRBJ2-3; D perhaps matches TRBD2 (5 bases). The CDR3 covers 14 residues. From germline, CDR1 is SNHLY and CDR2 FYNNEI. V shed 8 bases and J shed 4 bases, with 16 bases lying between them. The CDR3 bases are TGTGCCAGCTCATATACTGGAGGTGCAGATACGCAGTATTTT. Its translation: CASSYTGGADTQYF.

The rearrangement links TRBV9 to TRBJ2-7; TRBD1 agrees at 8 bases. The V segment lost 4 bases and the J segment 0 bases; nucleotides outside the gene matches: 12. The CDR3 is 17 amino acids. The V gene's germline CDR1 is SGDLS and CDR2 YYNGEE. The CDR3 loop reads CASSSGGTGVSSYEQYF. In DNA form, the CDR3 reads TGTGCCAGCAGCTCAGGGGGCACAGGGGTCTCCTCCTACGAGCAGTACTTC. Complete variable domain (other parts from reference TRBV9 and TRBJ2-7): DSGVTQTPKHLITATGQRVTLRCSPRSGDLSVYWYQQSLDQGLQFLIQYYNGEERAKGNILERFSAQQFPDLHSELNLSSLELGDSALYFCASSSGGTGVSSYEQYFGPGTRLTVT.

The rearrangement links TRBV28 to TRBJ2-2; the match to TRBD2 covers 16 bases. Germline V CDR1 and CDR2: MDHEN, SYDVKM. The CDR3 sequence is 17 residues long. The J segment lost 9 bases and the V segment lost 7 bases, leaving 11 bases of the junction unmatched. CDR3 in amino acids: CASTVRGLAGGPRELFF. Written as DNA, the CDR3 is TGTGCCAGCACCGTGAGGGGACTAGCGGGAGGGCCTCGGGAGCTGTTTTTT.

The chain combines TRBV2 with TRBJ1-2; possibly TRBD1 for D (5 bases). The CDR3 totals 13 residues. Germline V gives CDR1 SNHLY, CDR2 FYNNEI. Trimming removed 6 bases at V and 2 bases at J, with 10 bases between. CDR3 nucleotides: TGTGCCAGCAGACCGGGACCGAACTATGGCTACACCTTC. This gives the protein CASRPGPNYGYTF.

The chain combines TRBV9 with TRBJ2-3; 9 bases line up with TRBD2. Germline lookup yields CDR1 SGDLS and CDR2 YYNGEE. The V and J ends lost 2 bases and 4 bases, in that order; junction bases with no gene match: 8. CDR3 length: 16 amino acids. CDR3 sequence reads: CASSVASGERSDTQYF. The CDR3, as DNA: TGTGCCAGCAGCGTTGCTAGCGGGGAGAGATCAGATACGCAGTATTTT.

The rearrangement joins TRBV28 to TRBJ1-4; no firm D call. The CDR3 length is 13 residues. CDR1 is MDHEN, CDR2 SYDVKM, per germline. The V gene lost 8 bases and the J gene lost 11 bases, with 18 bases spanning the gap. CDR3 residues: CASFDGQFMKLFF. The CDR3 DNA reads TGTGCCAGCTTCGACGGGCAGTTCATGAAACTGTTTTTT.

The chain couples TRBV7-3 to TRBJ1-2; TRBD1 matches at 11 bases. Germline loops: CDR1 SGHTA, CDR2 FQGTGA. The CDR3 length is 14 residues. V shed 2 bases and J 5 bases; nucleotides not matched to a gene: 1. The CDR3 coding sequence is TGTGCCAGCAGCTTAGGGACAGGGGGATATGGCTACACCTTC. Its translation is CASSLGTGGYGYTF.

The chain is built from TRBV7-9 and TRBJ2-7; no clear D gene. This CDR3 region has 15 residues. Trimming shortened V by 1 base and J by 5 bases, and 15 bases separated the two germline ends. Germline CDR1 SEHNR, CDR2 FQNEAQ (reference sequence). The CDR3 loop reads CASSLDTLLNDEQYF. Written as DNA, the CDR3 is TGTGCCAGCAGCTTAGACACACTGTTGAACGACGAGCAGTACTTC.

The DNA for the CDR3 is TGTGCCAGCAAAAGACAGGGGGCAGGCAGGCCTGAAGCTTTCTTT. It encodes CASKRQGAGRPEAFF. V gene TRBV6-4 combines with J gene TRBJ1-1; 10 bases match TRBD1. Germline V gives CDR1 MRHNA, CDR2 SNTAGT. The CDR3 loop spans 15 amino acids. V trimming: 7 bases; J trimming: 6 bases; junction bases outside the gene matches: 11.

In DNA, the CDR3 is TGTGCCTGGACGCGGGGGTTAGGGATAGGGGCAGAGACCCAGTACTTC. As protein: CAWTRGLGIGAETQYF. The V and J genes are TRBV30 and TRBJ2-5, with 7 bases matching TRBD2. Unmatched junction bases numbered 15, after V lost 4 bases and J lost 4 bases. The CDR3 loop spans 16 amino acids. Germline CDR1 is GTSNPN and CDR2 is SVGIG (reference sequence).

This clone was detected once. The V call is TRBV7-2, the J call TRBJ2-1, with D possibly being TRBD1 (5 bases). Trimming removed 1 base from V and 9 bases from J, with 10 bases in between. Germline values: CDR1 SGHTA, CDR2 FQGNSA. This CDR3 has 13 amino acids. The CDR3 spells CASSLVRRVEQFF. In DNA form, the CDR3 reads TGTGCCAGCAGCTTAGTTCGCAGGGTTGAGCAGTTCTTC.

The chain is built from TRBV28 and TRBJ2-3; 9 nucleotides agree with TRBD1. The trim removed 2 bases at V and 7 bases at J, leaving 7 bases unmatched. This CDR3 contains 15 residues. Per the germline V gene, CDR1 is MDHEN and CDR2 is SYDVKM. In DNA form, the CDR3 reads TGTGCCAGCAGTTTAGGAACAGGGGGCTTGAATACGCAGTATTTT. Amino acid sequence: CASSLGTGGLNTQYF.

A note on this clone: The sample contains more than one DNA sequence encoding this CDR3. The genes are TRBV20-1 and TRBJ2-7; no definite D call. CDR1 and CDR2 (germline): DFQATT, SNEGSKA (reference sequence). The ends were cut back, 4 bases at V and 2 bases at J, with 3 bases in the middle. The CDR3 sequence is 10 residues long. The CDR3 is CSAITYEQYF. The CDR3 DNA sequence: TGCAGTGCTATCACCTACGAGCAGTACTTC.

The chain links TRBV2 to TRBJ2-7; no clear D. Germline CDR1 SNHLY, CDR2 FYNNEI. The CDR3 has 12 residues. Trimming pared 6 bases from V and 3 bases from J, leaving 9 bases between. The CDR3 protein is CASRELVYEQYF. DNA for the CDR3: TGTGCCAGCAGGGAACTCGTCTACGAGCAGTACTTC.

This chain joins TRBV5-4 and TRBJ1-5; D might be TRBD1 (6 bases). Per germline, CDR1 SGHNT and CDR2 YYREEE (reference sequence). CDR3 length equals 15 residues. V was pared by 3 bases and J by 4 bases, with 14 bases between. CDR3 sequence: CASSSGGTGNQPQHF. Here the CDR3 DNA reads TGTGCCAGCAGCTCCGGGGGAACAGGGAATCAGCCCCAGCATTTT.

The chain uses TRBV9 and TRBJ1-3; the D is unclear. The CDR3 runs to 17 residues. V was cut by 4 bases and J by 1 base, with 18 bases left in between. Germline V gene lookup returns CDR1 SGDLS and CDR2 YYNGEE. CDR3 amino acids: CASSLTPGPGSGNTIYF. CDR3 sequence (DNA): TGTGCCAGCAGCCTTACCCCTGGTCCGGGTTCTGGAAACACCATATATTTT. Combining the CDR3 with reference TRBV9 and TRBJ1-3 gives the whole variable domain DSGVTQTPKHLITATGQRVTLRCSPRSGDLSVYWYQQSLDQGLQFLIQYYNGEERAKGNILERFSAQQFPDLHSELNLSSLELGDSALYFCASSLTPGPGSGNTIYFGEGSWLTVV.

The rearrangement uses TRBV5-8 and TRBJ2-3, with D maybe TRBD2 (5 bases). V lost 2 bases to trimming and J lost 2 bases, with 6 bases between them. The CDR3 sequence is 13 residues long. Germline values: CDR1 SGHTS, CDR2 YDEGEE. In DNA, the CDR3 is TGTGCCAGCAGCTTACGGGACACAGATACGCAGTATTTT. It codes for CASSLRDTDTQYF.